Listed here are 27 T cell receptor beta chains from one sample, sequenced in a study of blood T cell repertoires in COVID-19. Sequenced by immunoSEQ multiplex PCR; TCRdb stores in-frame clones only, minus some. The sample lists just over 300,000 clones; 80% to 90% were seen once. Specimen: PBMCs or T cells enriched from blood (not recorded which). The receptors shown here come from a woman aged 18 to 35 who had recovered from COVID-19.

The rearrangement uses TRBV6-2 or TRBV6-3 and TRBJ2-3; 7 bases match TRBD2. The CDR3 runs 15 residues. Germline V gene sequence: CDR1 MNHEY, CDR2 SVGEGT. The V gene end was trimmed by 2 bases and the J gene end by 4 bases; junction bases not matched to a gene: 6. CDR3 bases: TGTGCCAGCAGTTACCTAAGCGGGGAACCAGATACGCAGTATTTT. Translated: CASSYLSGEPDTQYF.

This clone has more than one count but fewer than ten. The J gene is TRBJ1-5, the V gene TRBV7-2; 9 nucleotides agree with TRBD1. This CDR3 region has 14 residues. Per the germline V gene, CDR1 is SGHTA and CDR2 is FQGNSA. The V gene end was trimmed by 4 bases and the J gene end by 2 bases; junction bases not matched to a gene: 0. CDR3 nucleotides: TGTGCCAGCAGCTGGGACAGGGGCAATCAGCCCCAGCATTTT. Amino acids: CASSWDRGNQPQHF.

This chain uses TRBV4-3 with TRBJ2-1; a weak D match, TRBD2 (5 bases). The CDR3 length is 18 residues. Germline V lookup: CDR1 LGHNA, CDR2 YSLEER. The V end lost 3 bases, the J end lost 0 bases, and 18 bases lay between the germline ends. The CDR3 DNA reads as TGCGCCAGCAGCCAGGGTGGCGGGCCAGGACCCTCCTACAATGAGCAGTTCTTC. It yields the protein CASSQGGGPGPSYNEQFF.

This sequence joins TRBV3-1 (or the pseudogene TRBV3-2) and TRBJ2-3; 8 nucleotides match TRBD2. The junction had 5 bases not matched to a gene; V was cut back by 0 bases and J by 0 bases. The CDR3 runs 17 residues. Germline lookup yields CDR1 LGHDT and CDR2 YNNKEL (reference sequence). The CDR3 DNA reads TGTGCCAGCAGCCAAGAACCTAGCGGGTATAGCACAGATACGCAGTATTTT. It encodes CASSQEPSGYSTDTQYF.

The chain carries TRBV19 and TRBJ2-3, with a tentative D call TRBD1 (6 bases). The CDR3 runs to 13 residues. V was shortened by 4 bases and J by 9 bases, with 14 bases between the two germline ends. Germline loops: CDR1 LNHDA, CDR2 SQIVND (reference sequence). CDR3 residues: CASSTNRVETQYF. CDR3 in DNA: TGTGCCAGTAGTACGAACAGGGTCGAGACGCAGTATTTT.

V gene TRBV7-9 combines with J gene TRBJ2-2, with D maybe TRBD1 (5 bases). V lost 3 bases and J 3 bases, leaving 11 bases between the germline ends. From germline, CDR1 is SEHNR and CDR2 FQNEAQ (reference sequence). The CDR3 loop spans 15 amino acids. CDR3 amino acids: CASSFQTDYTGELFF. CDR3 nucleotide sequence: TGTGCCAGCAGCTTTCAGACAGATTACACCGGGGAGCTGTTTTTT.

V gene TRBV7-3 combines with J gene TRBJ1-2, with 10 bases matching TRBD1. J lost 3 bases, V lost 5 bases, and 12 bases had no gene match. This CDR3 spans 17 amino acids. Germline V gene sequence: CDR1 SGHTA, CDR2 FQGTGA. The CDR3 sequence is CASSPSGQGRGDYGYTF. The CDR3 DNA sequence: TGTGCCAGCAGCCCGTCGGGACAGGGGAGAGGGGACTATGGCTACACCTTC.

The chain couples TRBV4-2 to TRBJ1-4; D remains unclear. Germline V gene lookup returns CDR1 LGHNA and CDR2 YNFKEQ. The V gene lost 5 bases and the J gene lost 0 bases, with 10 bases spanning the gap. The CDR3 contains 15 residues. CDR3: CASSLERATNEKLFF. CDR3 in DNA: TGTGCCAGCAGCTTAGAGAGGGCAACTAATGAAAAACTGTTTTTT.

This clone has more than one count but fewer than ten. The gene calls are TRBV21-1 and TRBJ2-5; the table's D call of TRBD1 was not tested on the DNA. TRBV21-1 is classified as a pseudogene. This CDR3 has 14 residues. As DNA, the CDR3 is TGTGCCAGCAGCAAAGTTTCCAGGGGCCAGACCCAGTACTTC. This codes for CASSKVSRGQTQYF.

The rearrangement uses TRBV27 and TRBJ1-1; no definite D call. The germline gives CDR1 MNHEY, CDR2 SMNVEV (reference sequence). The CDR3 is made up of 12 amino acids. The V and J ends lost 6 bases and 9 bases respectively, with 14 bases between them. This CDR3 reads CASSSIPGKAFF. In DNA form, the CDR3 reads TGTGCCAGCAGCTCGATACCAGGAAAAGCTTTCTTT.

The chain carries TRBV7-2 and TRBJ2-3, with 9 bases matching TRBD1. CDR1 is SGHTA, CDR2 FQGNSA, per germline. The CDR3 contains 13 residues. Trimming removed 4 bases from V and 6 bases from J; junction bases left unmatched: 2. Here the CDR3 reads CASSWDRVDTQYF. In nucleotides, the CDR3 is TGTGCCAGCAGCTGGGACAGGGTTGATACGCAGTATTTT.

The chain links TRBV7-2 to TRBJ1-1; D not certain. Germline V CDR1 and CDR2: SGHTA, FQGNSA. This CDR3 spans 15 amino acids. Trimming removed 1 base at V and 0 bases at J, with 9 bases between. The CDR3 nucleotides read TGTGCCAGCAGCTTAGTCCCTTCCGTGAACACTGAAGCTTTCTTT. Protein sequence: CASSLVPSVNTEAFF.

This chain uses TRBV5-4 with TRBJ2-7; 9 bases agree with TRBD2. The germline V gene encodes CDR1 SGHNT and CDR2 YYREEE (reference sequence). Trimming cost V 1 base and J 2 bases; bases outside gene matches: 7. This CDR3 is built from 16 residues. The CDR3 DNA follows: TGTGCCAGCAGCTTGATTCTTGCGGGAGGGACCTACGAGCAGTACTTC. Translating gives CASSLILAGGTYEQYF.

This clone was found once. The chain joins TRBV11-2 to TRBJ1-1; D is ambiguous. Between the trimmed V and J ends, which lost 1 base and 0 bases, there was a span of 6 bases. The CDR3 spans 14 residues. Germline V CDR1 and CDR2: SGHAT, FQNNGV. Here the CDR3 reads CASSLGSVNTEAFF. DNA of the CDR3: TGTGCCAGCAGCTTAGGTTCGGTGAACACTGAAGCTTTCTTT.

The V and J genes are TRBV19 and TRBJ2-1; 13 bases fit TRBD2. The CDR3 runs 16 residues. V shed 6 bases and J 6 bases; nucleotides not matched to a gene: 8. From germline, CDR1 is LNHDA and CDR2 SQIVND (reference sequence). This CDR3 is CASRRGGTSGANEQFF. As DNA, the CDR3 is TGTGCCAGTAGGAGGGGAGGGACTAGCGGGGCCAATGAGCAGTTCTTC.

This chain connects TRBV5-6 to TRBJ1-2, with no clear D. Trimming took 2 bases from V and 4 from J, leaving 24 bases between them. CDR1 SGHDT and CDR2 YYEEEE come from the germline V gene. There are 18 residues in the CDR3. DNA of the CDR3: TGTGCCAGCAGCTTAGATGTAAACCGGAGCCCCCTATTCTATGGCTACACCTTC. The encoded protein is CASSLDVNRSPLFYGYTF.

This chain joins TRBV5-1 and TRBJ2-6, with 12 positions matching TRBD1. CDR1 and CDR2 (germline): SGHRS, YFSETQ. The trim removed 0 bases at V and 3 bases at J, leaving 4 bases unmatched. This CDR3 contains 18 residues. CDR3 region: CASSLVGTGGGGANVLTF. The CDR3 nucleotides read TGCGCCAGCAGCTTGGTGGGGACAGGGGGCGGTGGGGCCAACGTCCTGACTTTC.

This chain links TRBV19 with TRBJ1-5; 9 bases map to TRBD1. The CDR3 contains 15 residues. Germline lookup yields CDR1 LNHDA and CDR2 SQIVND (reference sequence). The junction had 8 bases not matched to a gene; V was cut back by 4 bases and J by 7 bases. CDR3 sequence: CASSTTGTGRQPQHF. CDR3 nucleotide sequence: TGTGCCAGTAGTACCACGGGGACAGGGCGACAGCCCCAGCATTTT.

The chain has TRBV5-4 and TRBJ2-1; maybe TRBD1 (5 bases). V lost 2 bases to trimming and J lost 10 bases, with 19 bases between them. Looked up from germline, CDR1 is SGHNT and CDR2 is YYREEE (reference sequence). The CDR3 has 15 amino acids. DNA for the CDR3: TGTGCCAGCAGCTTCAGAGACAGCCCTCCAGCCGAGCAGTTCTTC. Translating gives CASSFRDSPPAEQFF.

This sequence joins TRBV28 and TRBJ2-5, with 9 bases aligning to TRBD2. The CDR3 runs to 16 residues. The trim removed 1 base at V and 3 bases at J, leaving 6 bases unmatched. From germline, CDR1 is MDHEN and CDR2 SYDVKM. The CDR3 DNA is TGTGCCAGCAGTTTATTGGGGATAGCGGGGGAAGAGACCCAGTACTTC. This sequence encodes CASSLLGIAGEETQYF.

The CDR3 DNA is TGTGCCAGCAGCTCGCGGGGAGGCCAGGGTACGCAGTATTTT. This encodes CASSSRGGQGTQYF. This chain connects TRBV3-1 (or the pseudogene TRBV3-2) to TRBJ2-3, with D possibly being TRBD2 (6 bases). This CDR3 spans 14 amino acids. The V and J ends lost 5 bases and 8 bases respectively, with 17 bases between them. In germline, CDR1 is LGHDT, CDR2 YNNKEL (reference sequence).

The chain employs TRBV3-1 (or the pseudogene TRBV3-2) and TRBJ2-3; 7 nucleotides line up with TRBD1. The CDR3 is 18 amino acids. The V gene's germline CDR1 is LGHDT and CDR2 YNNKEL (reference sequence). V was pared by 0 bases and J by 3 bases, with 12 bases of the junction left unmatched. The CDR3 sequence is CASSQDVPPGQFTDTQYF. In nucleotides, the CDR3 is TGTGCCAGCAGCCAAGATGTCCCACCGGGACAGTTTACAGATACGCAGTATTTT.

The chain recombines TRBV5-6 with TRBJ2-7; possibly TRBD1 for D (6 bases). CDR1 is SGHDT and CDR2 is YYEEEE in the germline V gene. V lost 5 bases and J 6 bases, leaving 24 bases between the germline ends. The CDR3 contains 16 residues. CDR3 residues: CASRLDRDPWGREQYF. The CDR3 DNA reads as TGTGCCAGCAGACTGGACAGAGACCCATGGGGTCGCGAGCAGTACTTC.

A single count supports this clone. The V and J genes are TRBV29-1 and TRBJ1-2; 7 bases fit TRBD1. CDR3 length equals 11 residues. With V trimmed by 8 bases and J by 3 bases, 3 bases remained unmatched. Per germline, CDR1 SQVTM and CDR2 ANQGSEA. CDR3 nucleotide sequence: TGCAGCATCAGGGGGGACTATGGCTACACCTTC. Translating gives CSIRGDYGYTF.

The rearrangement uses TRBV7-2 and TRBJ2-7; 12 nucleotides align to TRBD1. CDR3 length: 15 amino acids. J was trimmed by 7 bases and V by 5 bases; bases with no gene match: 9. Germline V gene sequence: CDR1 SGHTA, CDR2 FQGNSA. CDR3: CASSGDRGRIGEQYF. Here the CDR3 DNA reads TGTGCCAGCAGCGGGGACAGGGGGCGGATCGGAGAGCAGTACTTC.

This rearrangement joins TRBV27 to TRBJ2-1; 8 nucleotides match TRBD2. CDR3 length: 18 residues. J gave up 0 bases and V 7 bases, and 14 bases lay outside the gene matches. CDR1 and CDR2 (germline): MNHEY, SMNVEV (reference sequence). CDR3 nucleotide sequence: TGTGCCAGCAAAGGCGCGGGGGGCCGTTTTAGCTCCTACAATGAGCAGTTCTTC. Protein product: CASKGAGGRFSSYNEQFF.

In DNA form, the CDR3 reads TGTGCCAGCAGCCAAGAGGGGGCCGGAGCTTTCTTT. Amino acids: CASSQEGAGAFF. The chain employs TRBV14 and TRBJ1-1; TRBD1 might be the D (6 bases). CDR1 is SGHDN, CDR2 FVKESK, per germline. The CDR3 sequence is 12 residues long. Trimming stripped 0 bases from V and 10 bases from J, with 9 bases between.